A single sample is the source of the 30 T cell receptor beta chains below, sequenced in a study of CD4 T cells in relation to SARS-CoV-2 and coronaviruses. TCRdb's table, derived via immunoSEQ multiplex PCR, lists solely in-frame clones and lacks some. This table holds some 37,000 clones, 70% to 85% found once. These TCRs are of unknown antigen specificity. The sequencing sample was made of memory CD4+ T cells from PBMCs, cultured in vitro. These receptors were collected from an adult with COVID-19.

This sequence joins TRBV12-3 or TRBV12-4 and TRBJ2-2; 7 positions agree with TRBD1. Trimming cost V 5 bases and J 7 bases; bases outside gene matches: 4. The CDR3 has 13 residues. The CDR3 nucleotides are TGTGCCAGCAGTCCGGACAGGTACGGGGAGCTGTTTTTT. Translated, it gives CASSPDRYGELFF.

V gene TRBV19 combines with J gene TRBJ1-2; 9 bases align to TRBD1. CDR3 size: 15 residues. Trimming took 5 bases from V and 4 from J; bases not matched to a gene: 8. Germline V gene data show CDR1 as LNHDA and CDR2 as SQIVND (reference sequence). In DNA, the CDR3 is TGTGCCAGTAGTGCGGACAGGGGCTTGGGCTATGGCTACACCTTC. Its translation is CASSADRGLGYGYTF.

The chain has TRBV7-2 and TRBJ1-1; TRBD1 might be the D (6 bases). The ends were cut back, 5 bases at V and 2 bases at J, with 15 bases in the middle. The CDR3 extends over 15 amino acids. Germline V gene data show CDR1 as SGHTA and CDR2 as FQGNSA. The chain's CDR3 is CASSPQDSSNTEAFF. CDR3 nucleotide sequence: TGTGCCAGCAGCCCGCAGGACAGCTCCAACACTGAAGCTTTCTTT.

For the CDR3, the DNA is TGTGCCAGCAGTGAAAGGGGGTCCAATGAAAAACTGTTTTTT. It codes for CASSERGSNEKLFF. This chain links TRBV6-1 with TRBJ1-4, with a tentative D call TRBD1 (6 bases). Per germline, CDR1 MNHNS and CDR2 SASEGT. CDR3 length: 14 amino acids. Trimming pared 2 bases from V and 5 bases from J, leaving 9 bases between.

V is TRBV7-3 and J is TRBJ2-1, with TRBD2 matching over 11 bases. The germline gives CDR1 SGHTA, CDR2 FQGTGA. The J segment lost 6 bases and the V segment lost 3 bases, leaving 1 base of the junction unmatched. The CDR3 totals 14 residues. The CDR3 DNA is TGTGCCAGCAGCTTTACTAGCGGGAGCAATGAGCAGTTCTTC. It translates to CASSFTSGSNEQFF. Variable domain in full (rest from reference TRBV7-3 and TRBJ2-1): GAGVSQTPSNKVTEKGKYVELRCDPISGHTALYWYRQSLGQGPEFLIYFQGTGAADDSGLPNDRFFAVRPEGSVSTLKIQRTERGDSAVYLCASSFTSGSNEQFFGPGTRLTVL.

The chain uses TRBV28 and TRBJ2-4, with 9 bases matching TRBD2. Trimming at V came to 6 bases and at J to 7 bases, leaving 4 bases not matched to a gene. The CDR3 is 13 residues long. Germline CDR1 MDHEN, CDR2 SYDVKM. The chain's CDR3 is CASRGLATNIQYF. The CDR3 DNA reads as TGTGCCAGCAGGGGACTAGCCACGAACATTCAGTACTTC.

V and J are TRBV18 and TRBJ2-1; D gene ambiguous. The germline V gene encodes CDR1 KGHSH and CDR2 LQKENI. The CDR3 totals 13 residues. Trimming took 2 bases from V and 6 from J, leaving 8 bases between them. The CDR3 region is CASSPAVINEQFF. CDR3 sequence (DNA): TGTGCCAGCTCACCAGCCGTAATCAATGAGCAGTTCTTC.

The chain links TRBV2 to TRBJ1-6, with 8 positions matching TRBD1. V trimming: 4 bases; J trimming: 10 bases; junction bases outside the gene matches: 9. CDR1 is SNHLY and CDR2 is FYNNEI in the germline V gene. This CDR3 has 15 amino acids. CDR3 in amino acids: CASSARQGQESPLHF. CDR3 DNA sequence: TGTGCCAGCAGTGCAAGACAGGGGCAGGAGTCACCCCTCCACTTT.

The CDR3 protein is CATSEPGQGNQPQHF. DNA for the CDR3: TGTGCCACCAGTGAACCAGGACAGGGCAATCAGCCCCAGCATTTT. V is TRBV24-1 and J is TRBJ1-5; TRBD1 agrees at 7 bases. Per the germline V gene, CDR1 is KGHDR and CDR2 is SFDVKD. The CDR3 covers 15 residues. J was trimmed by 2 bases and V by 4 bases; bases with no gene match: 4.

This rearrangement joins TRBV13 to TRBJ2-3; D may be TRBD1 (5 bases). Trimming cost V 0 bases and J 0 bases, with 10 bases left between them. CDR1 and CDR2 (germline): PRHDT, FYEKMQ (reference sequence). This CDR3 is built from 16 residues. CDR3 region: CASSLGDTPSTDTQYF. The CDR3 DNA reads as TGTGCCAGCAGCTTAGGGGACACCCCTAGCACAGATACGCAGTATTTT. The variable domain in full, completed from reference TRBV13 and TRBJ2-3, reads AAGVIQSPRHLIKEKRETATLKCYPIPRHDTVYWYQQGPGQDPQFLISFYEKMQSDKGSIPDRFSAQQFSDYHSELNMSSLELGDSALYFCASSLGDTPSTDTQYFGPGTRLTVL.

This clone came up a few times. V gene TRBV4-1 combines with J gene TRBJ2-5; the D gene is possibly TRBD1 (5 bases). There are 16 residues in the CDR3. V was pared by 1 base and J by 5 bases, with 17 bases between. CDR1 and CDR2 (germline): MGHRA, YSYEKL. CDR3 amino acids: CASSQVGLGLGETQYF. The CDR3 DNA reads as TGCGCCAGCAGCCAAGTCGGCTTGGGGCTAGGGGAGACCCAGTACTTC.

The V gene is TRBV30, the J gene TRBJ2-5; D not certain. Germline loops: CDR1 GTSNPN, CDR2 SVGIG (reference sequence). This CDR3 has 14 residues. Trimming took 1 base from V and 0 from J, leaving 9 bases between them. CDR3 in amino acids: CAWSASRNQETQYF. CDR3 DNA sequence: TGTGCCTGGAGTGCTTCTCGCAACCAAGAGACCCAGTACTTC.

The chain is built from TRBV6-1 and TRBJ2-7, with D possibly being TRBD1 or TRBD2 (5 bases each). Germline V gene data show CDR1 as MNHNS and CDR2 as SASEGT. CDR3 length: 12 amino acids. The V gene lost 3 bases and the J gene lost 9 bases, with 12 bases spanning the gap. CDR3 region: CASSDLGVVQYF. The CDR3 nucleotides are TGTGCCAGCAGTGATCTGGGGGTGGTGCAGTACTTC.

V gene TRBV7-2 combines with J gene TRBJ2-7, with 9 bases that match TRBD1. V lost 2 bases to trimming and J lost 9 bases; unmatched junction nucleotides: 11. The CDR3 loop spans 15 amino acids. Germline V gene sequence: CDR1 SGHTA, CDR2 FQGNSA. DNA for the CDR3: TGTGCCAGCAGCTTAAATGCGGGACAGGGCACTATGCAGTACTTC. Amino acids: CASSLNAGQGTMQYF.

The rearrangement links TRBV19 to TRBJ1-5; TRBD1 matches at 7 bases. CDR1 and CDR2 from the germline V gene are LNHDA and SQIVND (reference sequence). Trimming removed 7 bases from V and 2 bases from J; junction bases left unmatched: 14. The CDR3 is made up of 17 amino acids. This CDR3 reads CASNRQGMTSGNQPQHF. The CDR3 DNA reads as TGTGCCAGTAATCGACAGGGTATGACTAGCGGCAATCAGCCCCAGCATTTT.

This clone was counted a few times. V and J are TRBV7-6 and TRBJ2-5; D might be TRBD2 (6 bases). The V gene's germline CDR1 is SGHVS and CDR2 FNYEAQ. This CDR3 comprises 15 residues. Trimming removed 3 bases at V and 5 bases at J, with 16 bases between. The CDR3 nucleotides read TGTGCCAGCAGCTTGCTAGCGACAAAAGGGGAGACCCAGTACTTC. This translates into CASSLLATKGETQYF.

The V and J genes are TRBV19 and TRBJ2-7; 10 nucleotides line up with TRBD2. The CDR3 has 16 amino acids. The junction had 12 bases not matched to a gene; V was cut back by 3 bases and J by 7 bases. Germline-derived CDR1 and CDR2 are LNHDA and SQIVND (reference sequence). In DNA, the CDR3 is TGTGCCAGTAGTATCTACTGGTCTAGCGGGAGTGGTGAGCAGTACTTC. Protein: CASSIYWSSGSGEQYF.

The sample holds a few counts of this clone. The chain employs TRBV2 and TRBJ2-7; the match to TRBD2 covers 10 bases. CDR3 length equals 15 residues. Germline CDR1 and CDR2: SNHLY and FYNNEI. J was trimmed by 0 bases and V by 4 bases; bases with no gene match: 3. Written as DNA, the CDR3 is TGTGCCAGCAGTGGGACTAGCGGTAACTCCTACGAGCAGTACTTC. Translated, it gives CASSGTSGNSYEQYF.

The chain uses TRBV24-1 and TRBJ2-1; D is possibly TRBD2 (5 bases). This CDR3 spans 15 amino acids. CDR1 and CDR2 from the germline V gene are KGHDR and SFDVKD. Trimming stripped 1 base from V and 5 bases from J, with 11 bases between. The CDR3 nucleotides read TGTGCCACCAGTGATTTATCGGGATTGAACAATGAGCAGTTCTTC. Translation gives CATSDLSGLNNEQFF.

The CDR3 protein is CASSQDRFQSRSPQHF. The CDR3 DNA reads as TGTGCCAGCAGCCAGGACAGGTTCCAGTCACGATCACCCCAGCATTTT. The chain uses TRBV5-6 and TRBJ1-5; 7 bases are shared with TRBD1. Germline V gene lookup returns CDR1 SGHDT and CDR2 YYEEEE. V lost 4 bases, J lost 10 bases, and 17 bases stayed unmatched. The CDR3 loop spans 16 amino acids. Using reference TRBV5-6 and TRBJ1-5 for the parts outside the CDR3, the full variable domain is DAGVTQSPTHLIKTRGQQVTLRCSPKSGHDTVSWYQQALGQGPQFIFQYYEEEERQRGNFPDRFSGHQFPNYSSELNVNALLLGDSALYLCASSQDRFQSRSPQHFGDGTRLSIL.

This clone showed up just once. The chain has TRBV6-1 and TRBJ2-3, with 9 bases aligning to TRBD2. The CDR3 extends over 16 amino acids. After removal of 2 bases from V and 1 base from J, the junction contained 4 bases not matched to a gene. Per the germline V gene, CDR1 is MNHNS and CDR2 is SASEGT. The CDR3 coding sequence is TGTGCCAGCAGTGAAAGGAGACTAGCGGGCACAGATACGCAGTATTTT. Amino acid sequence: CASSERRLAGTDTQYF.

The chain is built from TRBV28 and TRBJ1-2, with unresolved D. V lost 6 bases to trimming and J lost 4 bases, with 12 bases between them. CDR3 length: 13 amino acids. The germline gives CDR1 MDHEN, CDR2 SYDVKM. CDR3 amino acids: CASSLVGLYGYTF. The CDR3 nucleotides read TGTGCCAGCAGCCTCGTAGGACTCTATGGCTACACCTTC.

The chain recombines TRBV11-2 with TRBJ1-1; D is ambiguous. This CDR3 has 15 residues. Germline lookup yields CDR1 SGHAT and CDR2 FQNNGV. The V and J ends lost 5 bases and 5 bases respectively, with 18 bases between them. The CDR3 sequence: CASSRREVLRTEAFF. For the CDR3, the DNA is TGTGCCAGCAGCCGGAGGGAAGTCTTAAGGACTGAAGCTTTCTTT.

The CDR3 DNA follows: TGTGCCAGCAGCTTAGCGCTGGTCGGGATCGAATACAATGAGCAGTTCTTC. Amino acid sequence: CASSLALVGIEYNEQFF. The J gene is TRBJ2-1, the V gene TRBV11-1, with D perhaps TRBD2 (5 bases). The CDR3 runs to 17 residues. Per germline, CDR1 SGHAT and CDR2 FQDESV (reference sequence). The V end was cut by 0 bases, the J end by 4 bases, with 16 bases between. Complete variable domain (other parts from reference TRBV11-1 and TRBJ2-1): EAEVAQSPRYKITEKSQAVAFWCDPISGHATLYWYRQILGQGPELLVQFQDESVVDDSQLPKDRFSAERLKGVDSTLKIQPAELGDSAMYLCASSLALVGIEYNEQFFGPGTRLTVL.

This clone was detected a few times. The chain uses TRBV6-4 and TRBJ2-2; no definite D call. Looked up from germline, CDR1 is MRHNA and CDR2 is SNTAGT. Trimming took off 3 bases at V and 3 bases at J, with 5 bases between the two ends. There are 13 residues in the CDR3. This chain's CDR3 is CASSESDTGELFF. CDR3 in DNA: TGTGCCAGCAGTGAGTCCGACACCGGGGAGCTGTTTTTT.

The chain couples TRBV5-1 to TRBJ2-5; no reliable D call. This CDR3 comprises 15 residues. V was shortened by 6 bases and J by 1 base, with 16 bases between the two germline ends. Germline V gives CDR1 SGHRS, CDR2 YFSETQ. CDR3 sequence (DNA): TGCGCCAGCACTGTAAACGGCGGCCCCCAAGAGACCCAGTACTTC. Protein: CASTVNGGPQETQYF.

This chain connects TRBV25-1 to TRBJ2-4; D ambiguous. CDR3 length: 16 amino acids. The V and J ends lost 7 bases and 0 bases respectively, with 16 bases between them. The germline V gene encodes CDR1 MGHDK and CDR2 SYGVNS. DNA for the CDR3: TGTGCCAGCACGTTAGTAAAAGTCCCAGCCAAAAACATTCAGTACTTC. Residues: CASTLVKVPAKNIQYF. Variable domain in full (rest from reference TRBV25-1 and TRBJ2-4): EADIYQTPRYLVIGTGKKITLECSQTMGHDKMYWYQQDPGMELHLIHYSYGVNSTEKGDLSSESTVSRIRTEHFPLTLESARPSHTSQYLCASTLVKVPAKNIQYFGAGTRLSVL.

The gene calls are TRBV7-9 and TRBJ2-5; D is tentatively TRBD1 or TRBD2 (5 bases each). The germline V and J ends were trimmed by 1 base and 5 bases, with 8 bases remaining between them. Germline-derived CDR1 and CDR2 are SEHNR and FQNEAQ (reference sequence). The CDR3 extends over 13 amino acids. CDR3 bases: TGTGCCAGCAGCTTAGAGTGGGGGGAGACCCAGTACTTC. Its protein is CASSLEWGETQYF.

This clone was counted once. The V call is TRBV11-3, the J call TRBJ2-3; D remains ambiguous. The V end was cut by 1 base, the J end by 3 bases, with 8 bases between. The germline V gene has CDR1 SGHNT and CDR2 YENEEA. The CDR3 extends over 14 amino acids. The CDR3 DNA reads TGTGCCAGCAGCTTAGGGAGTTTGACAGATACGCAGTATTTT. Translating gives CASSLGSLTDTQYF. Complete variable domain (other parts from reference TRBV11-3 and TRBJ2-3): EAGVVQSPRYKIIEKKQPVAFWCNPISGHNTLYWYLQNLGQGPELLIRYENEEAVDDSQLPKDRFSAERLKGVDSTLKIQPAELGDSAVYLCASSLGSLTDTQYFGPGTRLTVL.

The chain couples TRBV28 to TRBJ2-1; TRBD2 matches at 7 bases. The CDR3 runs 15 residues. Germline CDR1 and CDR2: MDHEN and SYDVKM. The junction had 9 bases not matched to a gene; V was cut back by 6 bases and J by 4 bases. CDR3 region: CASRELAGNYNEQFF. The DNA for the CDR3 is TGTGCCAGCAGGGAATTAGCGGGCAATTACAATGAGCAGTTCTTC. The whole variable domain, filled in from reference TRBV28 and TRBJ2-1, reads DVKVTQSSRYLVKRTGEKVFLECVQDMDHENMFWYRQDPGLGLRLIYFSYDVKMKEKGDIPEGYSVSREKKERFSLILESASTNQTSMYLCASRELAGNYNEQFFGPGTRLTVL.